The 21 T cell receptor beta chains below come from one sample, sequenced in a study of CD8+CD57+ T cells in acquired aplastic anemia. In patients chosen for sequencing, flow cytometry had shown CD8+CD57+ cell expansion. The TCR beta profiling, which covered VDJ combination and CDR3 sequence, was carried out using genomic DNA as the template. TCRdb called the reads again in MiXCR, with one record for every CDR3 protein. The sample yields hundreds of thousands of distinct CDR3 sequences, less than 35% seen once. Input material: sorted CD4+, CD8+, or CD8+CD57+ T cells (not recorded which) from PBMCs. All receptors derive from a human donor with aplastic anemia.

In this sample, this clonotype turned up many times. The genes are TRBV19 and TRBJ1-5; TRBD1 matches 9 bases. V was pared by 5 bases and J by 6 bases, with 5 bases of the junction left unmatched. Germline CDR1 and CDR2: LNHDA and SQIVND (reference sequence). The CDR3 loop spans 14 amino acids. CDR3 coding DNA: TGTGCCAGTAGTTCAGGACAGGGGAGTCAGCCCCAGCATTTT. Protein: CASSSGQGSQPQHF.

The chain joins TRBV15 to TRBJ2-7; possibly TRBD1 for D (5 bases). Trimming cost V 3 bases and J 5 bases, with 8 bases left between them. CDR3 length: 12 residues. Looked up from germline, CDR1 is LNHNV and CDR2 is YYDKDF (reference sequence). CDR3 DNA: TGTGCCACCAGCAGCGGACAAGACGAGCAGTACGTC. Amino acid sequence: CATSSGQDEQYV.

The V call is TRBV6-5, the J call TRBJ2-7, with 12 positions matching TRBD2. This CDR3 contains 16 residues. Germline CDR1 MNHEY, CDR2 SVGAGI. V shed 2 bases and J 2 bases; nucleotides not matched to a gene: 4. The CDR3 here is CASSYRTSGDTYEQYF. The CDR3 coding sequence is TGTGCCAGCAGTTACCGGACTAGCGGGGATACCTACGAGCAGTACTTC.

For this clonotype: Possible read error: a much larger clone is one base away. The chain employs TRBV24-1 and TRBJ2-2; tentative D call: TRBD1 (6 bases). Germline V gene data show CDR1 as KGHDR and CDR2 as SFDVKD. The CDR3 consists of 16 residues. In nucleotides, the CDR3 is TGTGCCACCAGTAATTTGTTAGGGGGTGACACCGGGGAGCTGTTTTTT. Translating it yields CATSNLLGGDTGELFF.

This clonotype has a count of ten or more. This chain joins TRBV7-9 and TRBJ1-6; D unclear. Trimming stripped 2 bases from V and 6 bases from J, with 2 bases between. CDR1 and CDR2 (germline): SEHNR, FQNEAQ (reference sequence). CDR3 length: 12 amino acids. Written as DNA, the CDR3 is TGTGCCAGCAGCTTAAGTAATTCACCCCTCCACTTT. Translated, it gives CASSLSNSPLHF.

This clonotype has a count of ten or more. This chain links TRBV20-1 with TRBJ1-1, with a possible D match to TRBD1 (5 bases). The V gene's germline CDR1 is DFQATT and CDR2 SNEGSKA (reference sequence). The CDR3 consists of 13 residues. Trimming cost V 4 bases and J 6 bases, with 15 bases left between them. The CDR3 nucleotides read TGCAGTGCTAAGGACAACCCGCACCCTGAAGCTTTCTTT. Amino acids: CSAKDNPHPEAFF.

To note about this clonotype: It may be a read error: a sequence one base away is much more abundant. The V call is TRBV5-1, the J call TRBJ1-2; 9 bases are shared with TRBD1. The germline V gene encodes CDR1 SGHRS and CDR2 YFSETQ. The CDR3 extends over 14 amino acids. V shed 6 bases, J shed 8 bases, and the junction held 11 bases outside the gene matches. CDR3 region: CASTDSGQGEGYTF. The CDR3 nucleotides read TGCGCCAGCACTGACTCGGGACAGGGAGAGGGCTACACCTTC.

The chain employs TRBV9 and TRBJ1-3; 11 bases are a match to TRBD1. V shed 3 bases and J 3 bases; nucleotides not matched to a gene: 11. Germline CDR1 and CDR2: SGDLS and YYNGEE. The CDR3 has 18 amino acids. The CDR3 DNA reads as TGTGCCAGCAGCGAGCGCCCCGGACAGGGGGCGGTTGGAAACACCATATATTTT. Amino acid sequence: CASSERPGQGAVGNTIYF.

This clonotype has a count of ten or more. As DNA, the CDR3 is TGCAGTGCTATTGCAGGGTATTACGAGCAGTACTTC. Protein: CSAIAGYYEQYF. The V call is TRBV20-1, the J call TRBJ2-7; TRBD1 might be the D (5 bases). The germline CDR1 and CDR2 sequences are DFQATT and SNEGSKA (reference sequence). V was clipped by 4 bases and J by 4 bases, with 11 bases between them. The CDR3 is made up of 12 amino acids.

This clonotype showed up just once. The CDR3 here is CAISGQVRGTEAFF. CDR3 in DNA: TGTGCCATCAGCGGACAGGTTAGGGGCACTGAAGCTTTCTTT. The V gene is TRBV10-3, the J gene TRBJ1-1, with 7 bases that match TRBD1. Trimming cost V 6 bases and J 4 bases; bases outside gene matches: 8. The CDR3 is 14 amino acids. Germline CDR1 is ENHRY and CDR2 is SYGVKD.

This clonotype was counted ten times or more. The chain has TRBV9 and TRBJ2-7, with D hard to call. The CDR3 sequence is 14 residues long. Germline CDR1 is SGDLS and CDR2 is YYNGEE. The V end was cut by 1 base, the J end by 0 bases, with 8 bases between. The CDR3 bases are TGTGCCAGCAGCGTATATTACACCTCCTACGAGCAGTACTTC. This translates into CASSVYYTSYEQYF.

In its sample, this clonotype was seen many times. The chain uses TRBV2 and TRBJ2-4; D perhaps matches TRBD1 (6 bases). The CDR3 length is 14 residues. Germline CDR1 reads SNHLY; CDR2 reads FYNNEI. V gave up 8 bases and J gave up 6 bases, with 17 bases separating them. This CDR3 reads CASFPAQGRNIQYF. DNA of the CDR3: TGTGCCAGCTTTCCCGCGCAGGGGAGAAACATTCAGTACTTC.

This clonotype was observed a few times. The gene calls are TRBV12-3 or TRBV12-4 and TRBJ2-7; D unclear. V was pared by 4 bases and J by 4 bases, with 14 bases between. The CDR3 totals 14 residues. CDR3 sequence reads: CASSSPKSGYEQYF. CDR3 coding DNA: TGTGCCAGCAGTTCGCCAAAATCAGGTTACGAGCAGTACTTC.

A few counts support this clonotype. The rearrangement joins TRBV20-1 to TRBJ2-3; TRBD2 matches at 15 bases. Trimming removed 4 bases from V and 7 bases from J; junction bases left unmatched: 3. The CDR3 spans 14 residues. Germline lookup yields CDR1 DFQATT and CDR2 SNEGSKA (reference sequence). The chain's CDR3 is CSAMGLAGGYTQYF. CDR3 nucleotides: TGCAGTGCTATGGGACTAGCGGGAGGTTATACGCAGTATTTT.

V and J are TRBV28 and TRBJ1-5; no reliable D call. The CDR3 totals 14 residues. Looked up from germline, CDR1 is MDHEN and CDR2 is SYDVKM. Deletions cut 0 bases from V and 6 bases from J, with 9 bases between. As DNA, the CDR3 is TGTGCCAGCAGTTTATGGCGGGGAGTTCAGCCCCAGCATTTT. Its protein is CASSLWRGVQPQHF. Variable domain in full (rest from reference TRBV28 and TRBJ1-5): DVKVTQSSRYLVKRTGEKVFLECVQDMDHENMFWYRQDPGLGLRLIYFSYDVKMKEKGDIPEGYSVSREKKERFSLILESASTNQTSMYLCASSLWRGVQPQHFGDGTRLSIL.

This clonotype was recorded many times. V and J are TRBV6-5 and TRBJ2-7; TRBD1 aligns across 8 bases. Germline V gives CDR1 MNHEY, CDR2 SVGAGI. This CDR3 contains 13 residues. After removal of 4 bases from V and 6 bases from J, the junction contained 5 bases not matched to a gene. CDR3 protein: CASSSSTGVEQYF. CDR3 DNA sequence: TGTGCCAGCAGTTCGTCGACAGGGGTCGAGCAGTACTTC.

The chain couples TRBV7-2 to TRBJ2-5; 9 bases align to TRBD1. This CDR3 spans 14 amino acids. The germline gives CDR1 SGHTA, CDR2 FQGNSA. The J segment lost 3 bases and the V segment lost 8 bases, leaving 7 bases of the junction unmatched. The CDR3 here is CASGLDRGEETQYF. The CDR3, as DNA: TGTGCCAGCGGGCTAGACAGGGGGGAAGAGACCCAGTACTTC.

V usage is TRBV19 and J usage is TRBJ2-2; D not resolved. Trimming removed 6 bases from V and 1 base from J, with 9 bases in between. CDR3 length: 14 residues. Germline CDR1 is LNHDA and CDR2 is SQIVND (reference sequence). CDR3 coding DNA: TGTGCCAGTAGACGCCAGAAGAACACCGGGGAGCTGTTTTTT. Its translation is CASRRQKNTGELFF.

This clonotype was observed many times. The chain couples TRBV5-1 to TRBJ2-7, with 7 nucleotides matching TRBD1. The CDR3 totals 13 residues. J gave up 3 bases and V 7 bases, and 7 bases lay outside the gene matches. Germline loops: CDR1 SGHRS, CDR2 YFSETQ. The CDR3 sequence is CASPPTGFYEQYF. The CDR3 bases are TGCGCCAGCCCTCCGACAGGGTTCTACGAGCAGTACTTC.

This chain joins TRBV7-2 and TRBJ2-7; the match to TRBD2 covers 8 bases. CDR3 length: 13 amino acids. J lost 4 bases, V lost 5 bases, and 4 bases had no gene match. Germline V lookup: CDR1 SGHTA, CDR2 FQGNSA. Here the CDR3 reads CASSVLAVYEQYF. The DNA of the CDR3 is TGTGCCAGCAGCGTACTAGCGGTATACGAGCAGTACTTC.

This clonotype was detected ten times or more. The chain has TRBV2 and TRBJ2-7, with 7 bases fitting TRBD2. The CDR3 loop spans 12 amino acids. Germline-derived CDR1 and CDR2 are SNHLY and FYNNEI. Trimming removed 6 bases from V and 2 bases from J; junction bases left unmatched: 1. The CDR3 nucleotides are TGTGCCAGCAGGGGAGGGCCCTACGAGCAGTACTTC. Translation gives CASRGGPYEQYF.